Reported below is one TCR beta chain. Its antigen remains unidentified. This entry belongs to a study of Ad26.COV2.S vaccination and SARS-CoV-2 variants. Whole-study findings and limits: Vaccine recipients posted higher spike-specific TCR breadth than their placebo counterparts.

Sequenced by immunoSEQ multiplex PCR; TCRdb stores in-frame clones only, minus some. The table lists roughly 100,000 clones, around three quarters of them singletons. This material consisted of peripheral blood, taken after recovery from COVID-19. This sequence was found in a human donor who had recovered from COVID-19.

DNA of the CDR3: TGCAGCGCTCAGGACAGGCGGTTGAATGAGCAGTTCTTC. It yields the protein CSAQDRRLNEQFF. The chain employs TRBV29-1 and TRBJ2-1; TRBD1 matches at 7 bases. Germline loops: CDR1 SQVTM, CDR2 ANQGSEA. The CDR3 loop spans 13 amino acids. J lost 7 bases, V lost 7 bases, and 10 bases had no gene match.